These 29 T cell receptor beta chains share one sample of origin, sequenced in a study of cytomegalovirus exposure and HLA in healthy donors. Vbeta (60) and Jbeta (13) primers were used in the PCR. Libraries were prepared by immunoSEQ multiplex PCR; TCRdb keeps only in-frame clonotypes and omits some of them. The repertoire consists of about 150,000 clones, with around 72% occurring once and the leading ten covering 2.1%. The sample taken for sequencing was PBMCs. All receptors derive from a man aged 40-55 years in good health and CMV-seronegative.

This chain joins TRBV6-5 and TRBJ1-1, with D unclear. The CDR3 contains 13 residues. Deletions cut 5 bases from V and 4 bases from J, with 11 bases between. Germline V gives CDR1 MNHEY, CDR2 SVGAGI. This CDR3 reads CASSKARVTEAFF. The CDR3 region has the DNA TGTGCCAGCAGTAAAGCCCGGGTCACTGAAGCTTTCTTT.

The rearrangement joins TRBV4-1 to TRBJ2-5, with D perhaps TRBD2 (7 bases). Germline CDR1 is MGHRA and CDR2 is YSYEKL. The CDR3 is 17 amino acids. Between the trimmed V and J ends, which lost 0 bases and 1 base, there was a span of 15 bases. The CDR3 DNA reads TGCGCCAGCAGCCAAGAGGCGTGGGGGGGCGTCCAAGAGACCCAGTACTTC. Translation: CASSQEAWGGVQETQYF.

The rearrangement links TRBV5-1 to TRBJ1-1, with a tentative D call TRBD1 (5 bases). The CDR3 contains 14 residues. Germline CDR1 is SGHRS and CDR2 is YFSETQ. Trimming removed 5 bases from V and 0 bases from J, with 11 bases in between. CDR3 protein: CASRPGQMNTEAFF. CDR3 sequence (DNA): TGCGCCAGCAGGCCTGGACAAATGAACACTGAAGCTTTCTTT.

V usage is TRBV28 and J usage is TRBJ2-5; TRBD2 matches 8 bases. This CDR3 has 17 residues. The J segment lost 2 bases and the V segment lost 6 bases, leaving 14 bases of the junction unmatched. Germline loops: CDR1 MDHEN, CDR2 SYDVKM. The CDR3 coding sequence is TGTGCCAGCAGAGCGTATTCTAGCGGGCGTTCTCAAGAGACCCAGTACTTC. Its protein product is CASRAYSSGRSQETQYF.

The chain links TRBV30 to TRBJ2-2; 8 nucleotides agree with TRBD1. CDR3 length: 18 amino acids. Germline lookup yields CDR1 GTSNPN and CDR2 SVGIG (reference sequence). The V and J ends lost 0 bases and 1 base, in that order; junction bases with no gene match: 10. CDR3 sequence (DNA): TGTGCCTGGAGTGTACTTCGCTTAGGACAGGGGAACACCGGGGAGCTGTTTTTT. Residues: CAWSVLRLGQGNTGELFF.

This clone was observed a handful of times. The chain carries TRBV19 and TRBJ2-7, with D perhaps TRBD1 (5 bases). The CDR3 length is 14 residues. Germline CDR1 LNHDA, CDR2 SQIVND (reference sequence). Between the trimmed V and J ends, which lost 6 bases and 2 bases, there was a span of 14 bases. The CDR3 loop is CASRGRGSAYEQYF. CDR3 coding DNA: TGTGCCAGTAGGGGAAGGGGCTCGGCCTACGAGCAGTACTTC.

This clone has just one count. CDR3 DNA: TGTGCCAGCAGCGTAGCGGACAGTCCCTATGGCTACACCTTC. This gives the protein CASSVADSPYGYTF. The chain recombines TRBV9 with TRBJ1-2; a weak D match, TRBD1 (6 bases). The CDR3 runs to 14 residues. Germline loops: CDR1 SGDLS, CDR2 YYNGEE. Trimming took off 0 bases at V and 4 bases at J, with 10 bases between the two ends.

The V and J genes are TRBV29-1 and TRBJ2-3; possible D gene TRBD2, 6 bases. The CDR3 totals 13 residues. Per the germline V gene, CDR1 is SQVTM and CDR2 is ANQGSEA. Between the trimmed V and J ends, which lost 4 bases and 3 bases, there was a span of 11 bases. CDR3 loop: CSVATSSTDTQYF. In DNA form, the CDR3 reads TGCAGCGTTGCGACTAGTTCAACAGATACGCAGTATTTT.

The chain carries TRBV5-1 and TRBJ2-7; 13 bases agree with TRBD2. Germline V gene sequence: CDR1 SGHRS, CDR2 YFSETQ. V shed 4 bases, J shed 3 bases, and the junction held 16 bases outside the gene matches. This CDR3 spans 19 amino acids. CDR3 amino acids: CASSSRDPGLAGVRYEQYF. The CDR3 nucleotides read TGCGCCAGCAGCAGCAGGGACCCCGGACTAGCGGGAGTTCGCTACGAGCAGTACTTC.

The genes are TRBV4-1 and TRBJ2-5, with 13 bases that match TRBD2. The CDR3 sequence is 16 residues long. Germline V gives CDR1 MGHRA, CDR2 YSYEKL. The ends lost 4 bases at V and 1 base at J; junction bases unmatched: 3. The CDR3 here is CASSRLAGGPQETQYF. CDR3 nucleotides: TGCGCCAGCAGCCGACTAGCGGGGGGCCCCCAAGAGACCCAGTACTTC.

The J gene is TRBJ2-1, the V gene TRBV19; 9 nucleotides line up with TRBD2. V lost 4 bases and J lost 7; bases outside the gene matches: 5. The CDR3 contains 14 residues. CDR1 is LNHDA, CDR2 SQIVND, per germline (reference sequence). The CDR3 coding sequence is TGTGCCAGTAGTACTCCGGGACTAGCAAATGAGCAGTTCTTC. As protein: CASSTPGLANEQFF.

V gene TRBV27 combines with J gene TRBJ1-2; D possibly corresponds to TRBD1 (5 bases). This CDR3 spans 14 amino acids. With 11 bases removed from V and 4 bases from J, the gap between germline ends came to 20 bases. Germline CDR1 reads MNHEY; CDR2 reads SMNVEV (reference sequence). The CDR3 DNA follows: TGTGCCTCCCGCCCTGGCGGTAGGGGCTATGGCTACACCTTC. Protein product: CASRPGGRGYGYTF.

The V and J genes are TRBV5-6 and TRBJ2-7, with a tentative D call TRBD2 (7 bases). CDR1 and CDR2 from the germline V gene are SGHDT and YYEEEE. This CDR3 has 16 amino acids. V lost 2 bases, J lost 1 base, and 16 bases lay in between. CDR3 residues: CASSLLAGRGSYEQYF. The DNA for the CDR3 is TGTGCCAGCAGCTTATTAGCGGGTAGGGGGTCCTACGAGCAGTACTTC.

The chain carries TRBV12-1 and TRBJ2-5; the table names TRBD2, a call not compared with the DNA. TRBV12-1 is listed as a pseudogene. This CDR3 contains 15 residues. This chain's CDR3 is CASSPETSGQETQYF. The CDR3, as DNA: TGTGCCAGCAGCCCTGAGACTAGCGGGCAAGAGACCCAGTACTTC.

The chain is built from TRBV5-1 and TRBJ2-5, with D possibly matching TRBD2 (5 bases). With 4 bases removed from V and 5 bases from J, the gap between germline ends came to 15 bases. The V gene's germline CDR1 is SGHRS and CDR2 YFSETQ. The CDR3 is made up of 14 amino acids. Written as DNA, the CDR3 is TGCGCCAGCAGCCTCTTGGACTTCGGGGAGACCCAGTACTTC. As protein: CASSLLDFGETQYF.

This clone was seen more than once but under ten times. J is TRBJ2-7 and V is TRBV19, with TRBD2 matching 11 bases. This CDR3 has 16 residues. V shed 4 bases, J shed 6 bases, and the junction held 11 bases outside the gene matches. In germline, CDR1 is LNHDA, CDR2 SQIVND (reference sequence). In nucleotides, the CDR3 is TGTGCCAGTAGTACAATACTAGCGGGAGTCACGGGCGAGCAGTACTTC. It encodes CASSTILAGVTGEQYF.

The CDR3 DNA reads TGTGCCAGCAGCTTAAGACAGTCTCCAATTGATGCCCAGCATTTT. As protein: CASSLRQSPIDAQHF. This chain joins TRBV7-2 and TRBJ1-5, with D possibly TRBD1 on 5 matching bases. Trimming removed 2 bases at V and 11 bases at J, with 19 bases between. From germline, CDR1 is SGHTA and CDR2 FQGNSA. The CDR3 length is 15 residues.

The rearrangement joins TRBV5-6 to TRBJ2-5, with D possibly TRBD2 on 5 matching bases. Trimming took off 1 base at V and 5 bases at J, with 12 bases between the two ends. The CDR3 is 14 amino acids. The germline CDR1 and CDR2 sequences are SGHDT and YYEEEE. As DNA, the CDR3 is TGTGCCAGCAGCTTGAGGGCTCGAGGGGAGACCCAGTACTTC. Residues: CASSLRARGETQYF.

J is TRBJ1-1 and V is TRBV2, with D perhaps matching TRBD1 (6 bases). Germline CDR1 reads SNHLY; CDR2 reads FYNNEI. Trimming stripped 5 bases from V and 7 bases from J, with 14 bases between. The CDR3 contains 13 residues. The CDR3 spells CASSSQGGNEAFF. The DNA for the CDR3 is TGTGCCAGCAGTTCACAGGGTGGCAATGAAGCTTTCTTT.

The chain has TRBV28 and TRBJ2-7, with a weak D call TRBD2 (7 bases). This CDR3 is built from 19 residues. Germline V lookup: CDR1 MDHEN, CDR2 SYDVKM. Trimming cost V 5 bases and J 5 bases, with 31 bases left between them. Written as DNA, the CDR3 is TGTGCCAGCAGTCAAGGGTGGGCAAGACGGCCCTCGGGGGGCAACGAGCAGTACTTC. It encodes CASSQGWARRPSGGNEQYF.

The chain carries TRBV7-2 and TRBJ2-3, with TRBD2 as a possible D gene (6 bases). This CDR3 contains 15 residues. V gave up 1 base and J gave up 7 bases, with 15 bases separating them. Germline assignment: CDR1 SGHTA and CDR2 FQGNSA. DNA for the CDR3: TGTGCCAGCAGCTTAGTTCTAGCGAAGGAAAATACGCAGTATTTT. Translation gives CASSLVLAKENTQYF.

The genes are TRBV4-1 and TRBJ1-1; D is possibly TRBD1 (6 bases). Germline V gives CDR1 MGHRA, CDR2 YSYEKL. With 4 bases removed from V and 7 bases from J, the gap between germline ends came to 19 bases. The CDR3 consists of 15 residues. CDR3 sequence (DNA): TGCGCCAGCAGCCCCCAGAGGGGGATTAATAGTGAAGCTTTCTTT. It codes for CASSPQRGINSEAFF.

The V gene is TRBV4-3, the J gene TRBJ2-5, with D tentatively TRBD1 (5 bases). Trimming removed 0 bases from V and 3 bases from J, with 20 bases in between. The CDR3 has 18 residues. Germline lookup yields CDR1 LGHNA and CDR2 YSLEER. In nucleotides, the CDR3 is TGCGCCAGCAGCCAAGATCACACTCGGCAGGGAAAAAAAGAGACCCAGTACTTC. It translates to CASSQDHTRQGKKETQYF.

The genes are TRBV30 and TRBJ2-7; a weak D match, TRBD2 (5 bases). This CDR3 region has 15 residues. The germline CDR1 and CDR2 sequences are GTSNPN and SVGIG (reference sequence). V lost 3 bases to trimming and J lost 2 bases, with 17 bases between them. DNA for the CDR3: TGTGCCTGGAGCCCCGGTGGAGGTTCCCCCTACGAGCAGTACTTC. As protein: CAWSPGGGSPYEQYF.

The chain has TRBV5-1 and TRBJ2-7; 7 positions agree with TRBD1. The length of the CDR3 is 14 residues. The trim removed 2 bases at V and 5 bases at J, leaving 7 bases unmatched. From germline, CDR1 is SGHRS and CDR2 YFSETQ. Here the CDR3 reads CASSLTTGSDEQYF. The CDR3 nucleotides read TGCGCCAGCAGCTTAACGACAGGGAGCGACGAGCAGTACTTC.

The V gene is TRBV2, the J gene TRBJ2-3, with 10 bases matching TRBD2. This CDR3 spans 14 amino acids. J lost 2 bases, V lost 9 bases, and 5 bases had no gene match. The germline V gene has CDR1 SNHLY and CDR2 FYNNEI. In DNA, the CDR3 is TGTGCCAGAGCGGGGGGGCGTGACACAGATACGCAGTATTTT. Translating it yields CARAGGRDTDTQYF.

This chain connects TRBV6-4 to TRBJ2-2; TRBD2 matches at 7 bases. Per the germline V gene, CDR1 is MRHNA and CDR2 is SNTAGT. The CDR3 contains 15 residues. The junction had 11 bases not matched to a gene; V was cut back by 6 bases and J by 7 bases. This CDR3 is CASRMTGGSSGELFF. For the CDR3, the DNA is TGTGCCAGCAGAATGACTGGCGGGAGTAGCGGGGAGCTGTTTTTT.

The chain uses TRBV2 and TRBJ2-1, with 13 bases lining up with TRBD2. CDR1 and CDR2 (germline): SNHLY, FYNNEI. Trimming cost V 4 bases and J 8 bases; bases outside gene matches: 14. CDR3 size: 18 residues. As DNA, the CDR3 is TGTGCCAGCAGTGTTACGGGGATACTAGCGGGGGGGACGGATGAGCAGTTCTTC. It is translated as CASSVTGILAGGTDEQFF.

V usage is TRBV7-2 and J usage is TRBJ2-3, with 11 bases lining up with TRBD2. After removal of 2 bases from V and 5 bases from J, the junction contained 9 bases not matched to a gene. CDR1 is SGHTA and CDR2 is FQGNSA in the germline V gene. The length of the CDR3 is 17 residues. The CDR3: CASSLTGSGGAGDTQYF. The CDR3 nucleotides read TGTGCCAGCAGCTTAACCGGTAGCGGGGGGGCCGGAGATACGCAGTATTTT. The full variable domain, in which reference TRBV7-2 and TRBJ2-3 provide the parts outside the CDR3, is GAGVSQSPSNKVTEKGKDVELRCDPISGHTALYWYRQSLGQGLEFLIYFQGNSAPDKSGLPSDRFSAERTGGSVSTLTIQRTQQEDSAVYLCASSLTGSGGAGDTQYFGPGTRLTVL.